Detailed here is one T cell receptor (beta chain). Antigen specificity is unknown. This sample stems from a study of monozygotic twins with cystic fibrosis. Whole-study context: Libraries were built from around 3 micrograms of fragmented DNA using around 14 PCR cycles.

Study outcomes and limitations: Median Simpson clonality of approximately 0.0088 suggested naive T cells predominated.

The data were produced by immunoSEQ multiplex PCR, yet TCRdb's version contains in-frame clones alone and is incomplete. The table lists around 30,000 clones, around four fifths of them singletons. The CDR3 length is 11 residues. Per the germline V gene, CDR1 is MDHEN and CDR2 is SYDVKM. V was shortened by 6 bases and J by 6 bases, with 6 bases between the two germline ends. V and J are TRBV28 and TRBJ2-1; D remains ambiguous. The clonotype originates from a girl aged 2 to 10 with cystic fibrosis. Sequenced material: blood. The CDR3 coding sequence is TGTGCCAGCAGCCCACGCAATGAGCAGTTCTTC. Translated, it gives CASSPRNEQFF.